Listed below are T cell receptor beta chains from one sample, sequenced in a study of blood T cells in healthy people across ages. TCRdb re-called the 5' RACE reads with MiXCR, one entry per CDR3 protein. This repertoire shows 1.5 million to 2 million distinct CDR3 sequences, 30% to 40% found once; its top ten account for 11%. Sequenced: blood. These receptors originate from a woman aged 25 to 39 in good health. CDR3s include the opening cysteine and the closing phenylalanine or tryptophan. A D gene is named only where the DNA matches it firmly. Clone size, where shown, is once, few, many, or a class for clones that have expanded.

v_gene	abundance	d_gene	j_gene	CDR3nt	CDR3aa
TRBV6-5	few	TRBD1	TRBJ2-1	TGTGCCAGCAGTTCGAGTCGGACAGGGGGGTATGAGCAGTTCTTC	CASSSSRTGGYEQFF
TRBV29-1	many	TRBD1	TRBJ1-2	TGCAGCGTTCGACAGGGCGACTATGGCTACACCTTC	CSVRQGDYGYTF
TRBV4-1	few	TRBD2	TRBJ2-5	TGCGCCAGCAGCCAAGCGACTAGCTTTGGTGAGACCCAGTACTTC	CASSQATSFGETQYF
TRBV6-5	-	TRBD2	TRBJ2-7	TGTGCCAGCAGTCCGACCCCAGCGGGGAACTACGAGCAGTACTTC	CASSPTPAGNYEQYF
TRBV20-1	many	-	TRBJ2-7	TGCAGTCTCTATGCGGGGTCCTCCTACGAGCAGTACTTC	CSLYAGSSYEQYF
TRBV9	few	TRBD2	TRBJ2-3	TGTGCCAGCAGCGTAGGAGCGGGGGGCCACACAGATACGCAGTATTTT	CASSVGAGGHTDTQYF
TRBV10-3	-	TRBD2	TRBJ2-3	TGTGCCATCAGTGGGCTGGGGCGGGGGGCAACAGATACGCAGTATTTT	CAISGLGRGATDTQYF
TRBV6-6	-	-	TRBJ2-1	TGTGCCAGCACCACAGACAGGACAAAGAGTTCAAACAATGAGCAGTTCTTC	CASTTDRTKSSNNEQFF
TRBV2	few	-	TRBJ2-1	TGTGCCAGCAGTGCTGACCAGTCGTTAATTGAGCAGTTCTTC	CASSADQSLIEQFF
TRBV7-9	-	-	TRBJ2-1	TGTGCCAGCAGCTCCGGCGGGACCACATCCAATGAGCAGTTCTTC	CASSSGGTTSNEQFF
TRBV7-3	-	-	TRBJ2-7	TGTGCCAGCAGCTTAGGCCCCAGTGTTGTGGCCGAGCAGTACTTC	CASSLGPSVVAEQYF
TRBV4-1	many	-	TRBJ2-3	TGCGCCAGCAGCCAATTGGTCCACGAAGATACGCAGTATTTT	CASSQLVHEDTQYF
TRBV10-3	few	TRBD2	TRBJ2-5	TGTGCCATCAGCCGACTAGCGGGGGGACAAGAGACCCAGTACTTC	CAISRLAGGQETQYF